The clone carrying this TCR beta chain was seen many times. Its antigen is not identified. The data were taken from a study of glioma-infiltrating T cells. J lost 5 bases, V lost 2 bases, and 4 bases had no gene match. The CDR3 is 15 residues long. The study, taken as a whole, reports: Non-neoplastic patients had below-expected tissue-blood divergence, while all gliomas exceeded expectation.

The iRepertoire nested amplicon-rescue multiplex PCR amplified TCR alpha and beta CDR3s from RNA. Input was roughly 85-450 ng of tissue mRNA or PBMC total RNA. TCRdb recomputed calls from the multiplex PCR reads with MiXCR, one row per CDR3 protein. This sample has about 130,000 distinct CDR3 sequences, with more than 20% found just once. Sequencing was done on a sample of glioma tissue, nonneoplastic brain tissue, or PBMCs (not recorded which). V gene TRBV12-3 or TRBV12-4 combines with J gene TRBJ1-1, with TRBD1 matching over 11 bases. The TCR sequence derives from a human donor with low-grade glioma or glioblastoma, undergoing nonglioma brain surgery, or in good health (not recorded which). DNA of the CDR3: TGTGCCAGCAGTTTATTTGGGACAGGGGGGACTGAAGCTTTCTTT. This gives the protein CASSLFGTGGTEAFF.